This TCR beta chain comes out of a study of T cell repertoires in cytomegalovirus infection. The wider study: Indications came from public TCR beta signatures; they pointed to CMV infection and to a matching HLA type.

One entry per CDR3 protein results from TCRdb running MiXCR on the reads. The sample shows fewer than 1,000,000 distinct CDR3 sequences, roughly 30% of them seen only once. This clonotype was picked up a small number of times. What it binds is not known. This receptor was taken from a human donor in good health (CMV status not recorded). Some clones in this sample may be carry-over from other donors' samples. The starting material was cultured CD8+ T cells from PBMCs, obtained from culture after CMV antigen stimulation.

For the CDR3, the DNA is TGTGCCAGCAGCTCCCTGACTAGCGGGGGGGCTTTAGCCAAAAACATTCAGTACTTC. Translating gives CASSSLTSGGALAKNIQYF. The chain combines TRBV7-8 with TRBJ2-4; 14 nucleotides align to TRBD2. The CDR3 totals 19 residues. Germline CDR1 is SGHVS and CDR2 is FQNEAQ. V lost 4 bases and J lost 0; bases outside the gene matches: 8.